This passage covers 17 T cell receptor beta chains from one sample sequenced in a study of CD8 T cells in Susac syndrome. The RNA, about 0.45 to 1 ug, was put through reverse transcription using random hexamers. TCRdb reanalysed the immunoSEQ multiplex PCR reads using MiXCR and keeps one entry per CDR3 protein. The sample holds about 94,000 distinct CDR3 sequences, roughly 94% seen once. Sample: CD4+ T cells from PBMCs. All receptors derive from a human donor with Susac syndrome.

This chain connects TRBV28 to TRBJ1-1; TRBD1 agrees at 9 bases. Germline-derived CDR1 and CDR2 are MDHEN and SYDVKM. This CDR3 contains 14 residues. Trimming took 6 bases from V and 1 from J; bases not matched to a gene: 3. The CDR3 spells CASRTGGENTEAFF. The CDR3 DNA sequence: TGTGCCAGCAGGACAGGGGGAGAGAACACTGAAGCTTTCTTT. Full variable domain (outside the CDR3, taken from reference TRBV28 and TRBJ1-1): DVKVTQSSRYLVKRTGEKVFLECVQDMDHENMFWYRQDPGLGLRLIYFSYDVKMKEKGDIPEGYSVSREKKERFSLILESASTNQTSMYLCASRTGGENTEAFFGQGTRLTVV.

This sequence joins TRBV6-5 and TRBJ1-4, with D possibly TRBD1 on 6 matching bases. V gave up 8 bases and J gave up 5 bases, with 9 bases separating them. CDR3 length equals 12 residues. CDR1 is MNHEY and CDR2 is SVGAGI in the germline V gene. CDR3 amino acids: CASGTGNEKLFF. CDR3 sequence (DNA): TGTGCCAGCGGAACAGGGAATGAAAAACTGTTTTTT.

J is TRBJ2-3 and V is TRBV29-1; 7 nucleotides line up with TRBD2. With 6 bases clipped from V and 3 bases from J, the junction kept 12 bases outside the gene matches. The CDR3 is 15 residues long. The germline V gene has CDR1 SQVTM and CDR2 ANQGSEA. In DNA form, the CDR3 reads TGCAGCGTCCAGACTCTAGCGGAGAGGACAGATACGCAGTATTTT. This gives the protein CSVQTLAERTDTQYF.

The chain recombines TRBV20-1 with TRBJ2-3; D unclear. The CDR3 consists of 11 residues. V was cut by 3 bases and J by 4 bases, with 5 bases left in between. Per the germline V gene, CDR1 is DFQATT and CDR2 is SNEGSKA (reference sequence). CDR3 loop: CSARWADTQYF. CDR3 DNA sequence: TGCAGTGCTAGGTGGGCAGATACGCAGTATTTT.

The chain uses TRBV20-1 and TRBJ2-1; maybe TRBD2 (7 bases). The CDR3 totals 15 residues. V was trimmed by 5 bases and J by 0 bases, leaving 14 bases between them. The germline V gene encodes CDR1 DFQATT and CDR2 SNEGSKA (reference sequence). Here the CDR3 DNA reads TGCAGTGCTCGGGGTGCGGGGGCCTCCTACAATGAGCAGTTCTTC. It codes for CSARGAGASYNEQFF.

V is TRBV5-4 and J is TRBJ1-1; D might be TRBD1 (6 bases). Germline V gene lookup returns CDR1 SGHNT and CDR2 YYREEE (reference sequence). Trimming cost V 4 bases and J 4 bases, with 11 bases left between them. The CDR3 contains 13 residues. The CDR3 here is CASSGGGTTEAFF. The CDR3 DNA reads TGTGCCAGCAGCGGAGGGGGTACCACTGAAGCTTTCTTT.

This clonotype turned up a few times. CDR3 amino acids: CASSRSGGGTEAFF. The CDR3 nucleotides read TGTGCCAGCAGTCGATCAGGGGGTGGAACTGAAGCTTTCTTT. The rearrangement links TRBV28 to TRBJ1-1, with 7 bases identical to TRBD1. Trimming at V came to 5 bases and at J to 5 bases, leaving 8 bases not matched to a gene. The CDR3 totals 14 residues. Germline CDR1 reads MDHEN; CDR2 reads SYDVKM.

J is TRBJ2-7 and V is TRBV4-2; 14 bases line up with TRBD2. V shed 1 base, J shed 4 bases, and the junction held 0 bases outside the gene matches. From germline, CDR1 is LGHNA and CDR2 YNFKEQ. This CDR3 has 15 residues. This CDR3 is CASSQGTSGGYEQYF. The CDR3 nucleotides read TGTGCCAGCAGCCAAGGGACTAGCGGGGGGTACGAGCAGTACTTC.

The chain combines TRBV6-2 or TRBV6-3 with TRBJ2-4; no reliable D call. V lost 4 bases and J 5 bases, leaving 3 bases between the germline ends. The CDR3 is 11 amino acids. Germline-derived CDR1 and CDR2 are MNHEY and SVGEGT. CDR3 loop: CASSLQNIQYF. In DNA form, the CDR3 reads TGTGCCAGCAGTTTACAAAACATTCAGTACTTC.

V is TRBV7-2 and J is TRBJ2-4; TRBD2 is a possible D gene (7 bases). V dropped 0 bases and J dropped 9 bases, with 21 bases sitting between them. The germline V gene has CDR1 SGHTA and CDR2 FQGNSA. The CDR3 has 17 amino acids. CDR3 nucleotide sequence: TGTGCCAGCAGCTTAGCGGGGTCGAGGGGGGGAAGGAGCATTCAGTACTTC. Translated: CASSLAGSRGGRSIQYF.

This clonotype was detected only once. V gene TRBV18 combines with J gene TRBJ2-3; D call uncertain. The CDR3 has 13 amino acids. Per germline, CDR1 KGHSH and CDR2 LQKENI. The V and J ends lost 3 bases and 2 bases respectively, with 6 bases between them. The CDR3 loop reads CASSPEITDTQYF. CDR3 nucleotide sequence: TGTGCCAGCTCACCCGAGATCACAGATACGCAGTATTTT.

The CDR3 spells CASSPLRAGVSEQYF. CDR3 nucleotides: TGTGCCAGCAGCCCCCTTAGGGCGGGGGTTAGCGAGCAGTACTTC. J is TRBJ2-7 and V is TRBV7-2, with TRBD2 matching over 7 bases. Germline loops: CDR1 SGHTA, CDR2 FQGNSA. The CDR3 contains 15 residues. V lost 5 bases to trimming and J lost 6 bases; unmatched junction nucleotides: 13.

The rearrangement uses TRBV4-3 and TRBJ1-4, with 8 bases matching TRBD1. The germline V gene encodes CDR1 LGHNA and CDR2 YSLEER. V dropped 3 bases and J dropped 1; count of bases not matched to a gene: 7. There are 17 residues in the CDR3. DNA for the CDR3: TGCGCCAGCAGCCATCAAGACAGGGGTGGAACTAATGAAAAACTGTTTTTT. Protein sequence: CASSHQDRGGTNEKLFF.

The V call is TRBV6-5, the J call TRBJ1-2; D is unresolved. V lost 2 bases and J 6 bases, leaving 13 bases between the germline ends. From germline, CDR1 is MNHEY and CDR2 SVGAGI. This CDR3 has 14 amino acids. This CDR3 reads CASSYPNNNDGYTF. The CDR3 bases are TGTGCCAGCAGTTACCCCAACAACAATGATGGCTACACCTTC.

In DNA, the CDR3 is TGTGCCAGCAGTTTAATTCAGGGGGGCTACACCTTC. The encoded protein is CASSLIQGGYTF. V is TRBV28 and J is TRBJ1-2, with D possibly matching TRBD1 (6 bases). This CDR3 spans 12 amino acids. The ends were cut back, 2 bases at V and 8 bases at J, with 9 bases in the middle. Germline values: CDR1 MDHEN, CDR2 SYDVKM.

The CDR3 sequence: CASSKRAPGDTQYF. The CDR3, as DNA: TGTGCCAGCAGCAAGCGGGCCCCGGGAGATACGCAGTATTTT. The V call is TRBV27, the J call TRBJ2-3, with D possibly matching TRBD2 (6 bases). Per the germline V gene, CDR1 is MNHEY and CDR2 is SMNVEV (reference sequence). The V end was cut by 6 bases, the J end by 5 bases, with 15 bases between. The CDR3 is made up of 14 amino acids.

About this clonotype: At one boundary the junction diverges from the germline segment, which might be a read error. J is TRBJ2-7 and V is TRBV7-7; the D is unclear. CDR1 is SSHAT, CDR2 FNYEAQ, per germline (reference sequence). This CDR3 is built from 14 residues. CDR3 DNA sequence: TGTGCTAGCAGCCTTAATACGAGGTCCTACGAGCAGTACTTC. This gives the protein CASSLNTRSYEQYF. Using reference TRBV7-7 and TRBJ2-7 for the parts outside the CDR3, the full variable domain is GAGVSQSPRYKVTKRGQDVTLRCDPISSHATLYWYQQALGQGPEFLTYFNYEAQPDKSGLPSDRFSAERPEGSISTLTIQRTEQRDSAMYRCASSLNTRSYEQYFGPGTRLTVT.